These T cell receptor beta chains were read from a single sample in a study of Ad26.COV2.S vaccination and SARS-CoV-2 variants. The assay was immunoSEQ multiplex PCR, and TCRdb's table has in-frame clones only and misses some. Of more than 400,000 clones detected, 80% to 95% appear once; the ten largest clones hold more than 3.5%. The source was peripheral blood, collected in a trial of Ad26.COV2.S vaccine versus placebo. The receptor source for this set is a person aged 18 to 59 who received the Ad26.COV2.S COVID-19 vaccine or a placebo. Each CDR3 is given with its conserved first and last residue. The D gene is left open where the match is weak. Some rows mark clone size as missing; the rest say once, few, many or name a class of expanded clone.

abundance	v_gene	j_gene	d_gene	CDR3aa	CDR3nt
-	TRBV6-5	TRBJ1-2	-	CASRGHLYGYTF	TGTGCCAGCAGGGGACACCTCTATGGCTACACCTTC
-	TRBV28	TRBJ1-6	-	CASRTTGGYSSYNSPLHF	TGTGCCAGCAGAACGACAGGTGGATATAGCTCCTATAATTCACCCCTCCACTTT
-	TRBV28	TRBJ2-1	TRBD2	CASKEIAGHNEQFF	TGTGCCAGCAAGGAAATAGCGGGACACAATGAGCAGTTCTTC
-	TRBV29-1	TRBJ1-2	-	CSAPAQGPYGYTF	TGCAGCGCCCCTGCCCAGGGGCCCTATGGCTACACCTTC
once	TRBV20-1	TRBJ1-6	-	CSASPIGSPLHF	TGCAGTGCCAGTCCTATAGGTTCACCCCTCCACTTT
-	TRBV7-2	TRBJ2-1	TRBD1	CASSLGQGAKQFF	TGTGCCAGCAGCTTGGGACAGGGGGCTAAGCAGTTCTTC
-	TRBV5-1	TRBJ2-7	TRBD2	CASSLDRGGREQYF	TGCGCCAGCAGCTTGGACCGGGGAGGGAGGGAGCAGTACTTC
-	TRBV9	TRBJ1-3	-	CASTPGFAGNTIYF	TGTGCCAGCACCCCTGGATTCGCTGGAAACACCATATATTTT
-	TRBV28	TRBJ2-3	TRBD1	CASSLSRGYWVQYF	TGTGCCAGCAGTCTAAGCAGGGGGTATTGGGTGCAGTATTTT
-	TRBV20-1	TRBJ2-6	-	CSASPQIPGANVLTF	TGCAGTGCTAGTCCCCAGATCCCTGGGGCCAACGTCCTGACTTTC
-	TRBV6-5	TRBJ1-4	-	CASSQTANNEKLFF	TGTGCCAGCAGTCAAACAGCAAATAATGAAAAACTGTTTTTT
-	TRBV29-1	TRBJ2-4	-	CNTTVAKNIQYF	TGCAACACTACCGTAGCCAAAAACATTCAGTACTTC
-	TRBV3-1/TRBV3-2	TRBJ1-1	-	CASSQPRQGTRTEAFF	TGTGCCAGCAGCCAACCCCGCCAGGGGACCCGTACTGAAGCTTTCTTT
-	TRBV2	TRBJ2-1	-	CASSLRQARGNEQFF	TGTGCCAGCAGTCTCCGACAGGCCCGGGGGAATGAGCAGTTCTTC
-	TRBV7-8	TRBJ2-7	-	CASSLGGIEQYF	TGTGCCAGCAGCTTAGGAGGGATAGAGCAGTACTTC
once	TRBV15	TRBJ2-2	-	CATRLQGYTGELFF	TGTGCCACCAGACTACAGGGTTACACCGGGGAGCTGTTTTTT
once	TRBV28	TRBJ1-5	-	CASSEQNNQPQHF	TGTGCCAGCAGTGAACAGAATAATCAGCCCCAGCATTTT
-	TRBV6-2/TRBV6-3	TRBJ1-1	TRBD1	CASSSGQGKAEAFF	TGTGCCAGCAGTTCCGGACAGGGTAAGGCTGAAGCTTTCTTT
-	TRBV7-3	TRBJ1-1	-	CASSRGANTEAFF	TGTGCCAGCAGCCGGGGAGCGAACACTGAAGCTTTCTTT
once	TRBV5-6	TRBJ2-7	-	CASTFGSGAYEQYF	TGTGCCAGCACCTTCGGATCGGGGGCCTACGAGCAGTACTTC
-	TRBV3-1/TRBV3-2	TRBJ2-7	-	CASSQASSYEQYF	TGTGCCAGCAGCCAAGCTAGCAGCTACGAGCAGTACTTC
many	TRBV6-1	TRBJ2-3	-	CASSEAGGGGTDTQYF	TGTGCCAGCAGTGAAGCAGGAGGGGGGGGCACAGATACGCAGTATTTT
-	TRBV5-4	TRBJ1-2	-	CASSFWGGLDGYTF	TGTGCCAGCAGCTTCTGGGGGGGTCTGGATGGCTACACCTTC
-	TRBV5-1	TRBJ2-7	-	CASSLAAGTFYEQYF	TGCGCCAGCAGCTTGGCGGCCGGCACCTTCTACGAGCAGTACTTC
-	TRBV5-1	TRBJ2-3	-	CASSFSTDTQYF	TGCGCCAGCAGCTTCAGCACAGATACGCAGTATTTT
-	TRBV5-4	TRBJ2-7	-	CASSLRNGGVEQYF	TGTGCCAGCAGCTTGCGGAATGGAGGGGTCGAGCAGTACTTC
-	TRBV7-3	TRBJ1-5	-	CASFRGGFVQPQHF	TGTGCCAGCTTCCGCGGAGGGTTTGTTCAGCCCCAGCATTTT
-	TRBV27	TRBJ2-3	-	CASSLIAASTDTQYF	TGTGCCAGCAGTTTAATAGCGGCTAGCACAGATACGCAGTATTTT
-	TRBV20-1	TRBJ2-7	TRBD2	CSASFWGGLAGDLRYEQYF	TGCAGTGCTAGTTTTTGGGGGGGGCTAGCGGGAGACCTACGCTACGAGCAGTACTTC
once	TRBV28	TRBJ2-1	-	CASSSRRGRNEQFF	TGTGCCAGCAGTTCCCGGAGGGGCAGGAATGAGCAGTTCTTC
-	TRBV28	TRBJ1-2	-	CASSLAGAGGYTF	TGTGCCAGCAGTTTGGCGGGGGCGGGAGGCTACACCTTC
-	TRBV29-1	TRBJ2-5	TRBD1	CSTMTGNLGTQYF	TGCAGCACAATGACAGGGAATCTAGGGACCCAGTACTTC